These T cell receptor beta chains were read from a single sample in a study of blood T cell repertoires in COVID-19. Produced via immunoSEQ multiplex PCR; TCRdb's table is partial and in-frame only. The sample has 200,000 to 250,000 clones, over 75% seen once; the top ten hold 3.5% to 5.5%. The sample comprised PBMCs or T cells enriched from blood (not recorded which). All receptors come from a young man with acute COVID-19. The CDR3 runs from the conserved cysteine through the conserved F or W. The D gene is left open where the match is weak. The size entry is marked missing in some rows and otherwise reads once, few, many or a size class.

j_call cdr3_length v_call clone_size d_call cdr3_aa cdr3_nt
TRBJ2-1 16 TRBV11-3 . TRBD2 CASSPGLAGGLNEQFF TGTGCCAGCAGCCCAGGACTAGCGGGGGGGCTAAATGAGCAGTTCTTC
TRBJ2-5 13 TRBV3-1/TRBV3-2 once . CASSQGGEETQYF TGTGCCAGCAGCCAAGGGGGGGAAGAGACCCAGTACTTC
TRBJ1-4 14 TRBV2 . TRBD1 CASSEGQGAEKLFF TGTGCCAGCAGTGAAGGGCAGGGGGCGGAAAAACTGTTTTTT
TRBJ2-2 15 TRBV2 . TRBD1 CASSAGQGNTGELFF TGTGCCAGCAGTGCGGGACAGGGCAACACCGGGGAGCTGTTTTTT
TRBJ2-1 15 TRBV7-2 few TRBD2 CASSPGTSLYNEQFF TGTGCCAGCAGCCCCGGGACTAGCCTCTACAATGAGCAGTTCTTC
TRBJ1-1 14 TRBV7-2 . . CASSEDSGNTEAFF TGTGCCAGCAGCGAGGACAGCGGGAACACTGAAGCTTTCTTT
TRBJ2-5 15 TRBV5-4 . . CASSLAQALGETQYF TGTGCCAGCAGCTTGGCACAGGCCCTCGGAGAGACCCAGTACTTC
TRBJ1-2 14 TRBV7-6 once . CASSFRGSDYGYTF TGTGCCAGCAGCTTTAGGGGAAGCGACTATGGCTACACCTTC
TRBJ2-7 12 TRBV10-2 . . CASSGSGVEQYF TGCGCCAGCAGTGGGTCCGGGGTCGAGCAGTACTTC
TRBJ1-2 12 TRBV6-2/TRBV6-3 . . CASSPIMGGYTF TGTGCCAGCAGCCCAATCATGGGCGGCTACACCTTC
TRBJ2-7 13 TRBV6-5 . TRBD1 CASIQGQPYEQYF TGTGCCAGCATACAGGGGCAACCCTACGAGCAGTACTTC
TRBJ1-1 15 TRBV13 . . CASTQRGSRSTEAFF TGTGCCAGCACCCAAAGGGGTTCGAGAAGTACTGAAGCTTTCTTT
TRBJ2-1 14 TRBV7-9 . TRBD2 CASSLSGGANEQFF TGTGCCAGCAGCCTTAGCGGGGGGGCCAATGAGCAGTTCTTC
TRBJ1-2 15 TRBV19 few TRBD1 CASSIGTGIHYGYTF TGTGCCAGTAGTATAGGGACAGGAATACACTATGGCTACACCTTC
TRBJ1-6 15 TRBV9 . . CASSVAEERSSPLHF TGTGCCAGCAGCGTAGCTGAGGAACGGTCCTCACCCCTCCACTTT
TRBJ2-1 16 TRBV5-6 . TRBD2 CASSLRFNSGGNEQFF TGTGCCAGCAGCTTGAGATTTAATAGCGGGGGAAATGAGCAGTTCTTC
TRBJ2-7 14 TRBV2 . . CASSEVASSYEQYF TGTGCCAGCAGTGAAGTGGCCAGCTCCTACGAGCAGTACTTC
TRBJ2-2 14 TRBV28 few TRBD2 CASERAGGTGELFF TGTGCCAGCGAACGAGCGGGGGGGACCGGGGAGCTGTTTTTT
TRBJ1-3 15 TRBV28 . . CASSSGSISGNTIYF TGTGCCAGCAGTTCAGGGTCGATCTCCGGAAACACCATATATTTT
TRBJ1-4 17 TRBV15 once . CATSPQGNPPVREKLFF TGTGCCACCAGCCCTCAGGGAAATCCCCCTGTAAGGGAAAAACTGTTTTTT
TRBJ2-3 12 TRBV24-1 . . CATSGGTDTQYF TGTGCCACCAGTGGCGGCACAGATACGCAGTATTTT
TRBJ2-5 16 TRBV5-4 . TRBD2 CASSLAGSGGRRTQYF TGTGCCAGCAGCTTGGCCGGCAGCGGGGGCCGGCGAACCCAGTACTTC